This T cell receptor (beta chain) was found in a study of shared clonotypes between healthy human individuals. Turning to the study itself: The plates for each donor numbered three CD4 naive, three CD4 memory, two CD8 naive and one CD8 memory. Points from the study as a whole: Genetic and exposure-history diversity was limited by the few donors. Across a few donors, naive CD4 shared roughly 5%, naive CD8 3% to 3.5%, memory CD4 about 2.5%, memory CD8 about 0.4%.

Remarks on this clone: Its antigen is undetermined. Other DNA sequences of this sample code for an identical CDR3.

Trimming removed 3 bases at V and 1 base at J, with 3 bases between. Germline loops: CDR1 ENHRY, CDR2 SYGVKD. The CDR3 has 12 residues. On sorted subsets, replicate PCRs used roughly 190 ng DNA, or tens of thousands of T cell genomes. Clones were read by immunoSEQ multiplex PCR, and TCRdb kept only the in-frame ones, dropping some. The sample holds 1.6 million or so clones; around 95% are singletons and the top ten take approximately 1%. Sequenced: naive CD4+ T cells sorted from blood. Sample subset: CD45RA+ positively selected. This TCR came from a man aged 25-40 years in good health. The V gene is TRBV10-3, the J gene TRBJ2-5; D not certain. The CDR3 loop is CAISESQETQYF. For the CDR3, the DNA is TGTGCCATCAGTGAATCCCAAGAGACCCAGTACTTC.